This TCR beta chain was observed in a study of blood T cell repertoires in COVID-19. Data came from immunoSEQ multiplex PCR; TCRdb stores just in-frame clones and leaves some out. This table has roughly 160,000 clones, roughly 84% appearing once. CDR1 and CDR2 (germline): MGHRA, YSYEKL. CDR3 size: 15 residues. V lost 6 bases to trimming and J lost 0 bases, with 9 bases between them. J is TRBJ2-6 and V is TRBV4-1; D perhaps matches TRBD2 (5 bases). Sequencing input: PBMCs or T cells enriched from blood (not recorded which). The TCR was taken from a man aged 60 to 75 who had recovered from COVID-19. CDR3 in amino acids: CASRAAGSGANVLTF. CDR3 DNA sequence: TGCGCCAGCAGGGCGGCGGGCTCTGGGGCCAACGTCCTGACTTTC.